This T cell receptor beta chain derives from a study of vaccination and CD4 T cells after COVID-19. Study-level information: Convalescent patients gave post-COVID blood a median approximately 94 days post-diagnosis, range 35 to 161. The stimulating agents, overlapping spike peptides, came from SARS-CoV-2, HCoV-NL63, HCoV-OC43 and HCoV-229E.

The CDR3 spans 14 residues. Germline V lookup: CDR1 KGHSH, CDR2 LQKENI. V lost 6 bases and J lost 3, with 14 bases in between. Treatment given: approximately 10-day PBMC culture with coronavirus spike peptide pools or control peptides (ViraFEST assay). Before Alpha, Beta and Delta appeared in the US, convalescents tested positive (March–late 2020). The Oncomine TCR Beta short-read assay was applied to DNA of cultured CD4+ T cells. MiXCR, run by TCRdb on the PCR reads, gives a single entry per CDR3 protein. This sample has roughly 8,300 distinct CDR3 sequences; roughly 58% occur once, and the top ten carry 17%. Turning to this clonotype: What it binds is not known.

The TCR was taken from a human donor with COVID-19. The chain is built from TRBV18 and TRBJ1-1; D is unclear. Sequences were derived from cultured CD4+ T cells from blood, sampled after SARS-CoV-2 vaccination. The CDR3 region is CASSLLGRDTEAFF. The CDR3 nucleotides read TGTGCCAGCTCTCTGTTGGGAAGGGACACTGAAGCTTTCTTT.